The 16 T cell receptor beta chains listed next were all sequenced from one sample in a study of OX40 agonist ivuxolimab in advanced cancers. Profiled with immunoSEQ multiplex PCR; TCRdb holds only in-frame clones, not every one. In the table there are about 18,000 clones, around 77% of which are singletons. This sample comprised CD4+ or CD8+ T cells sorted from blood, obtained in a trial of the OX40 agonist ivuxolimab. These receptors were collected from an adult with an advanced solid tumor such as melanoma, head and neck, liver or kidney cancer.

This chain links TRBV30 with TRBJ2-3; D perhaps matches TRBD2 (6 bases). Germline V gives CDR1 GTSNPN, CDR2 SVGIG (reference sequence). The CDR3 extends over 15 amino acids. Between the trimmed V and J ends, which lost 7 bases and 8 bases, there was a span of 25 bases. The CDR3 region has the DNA TGTGCCTTGGGTACTTTGAGCGCGGGGATAGGTACGCAGTATTTT. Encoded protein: CALGTLSAGIGTQYF.

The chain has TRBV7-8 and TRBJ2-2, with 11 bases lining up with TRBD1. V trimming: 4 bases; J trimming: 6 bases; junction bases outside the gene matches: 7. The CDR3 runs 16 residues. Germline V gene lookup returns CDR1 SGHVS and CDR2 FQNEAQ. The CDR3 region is CASSSLGQGGSGELFF. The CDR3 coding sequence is TGTGCCAGCAGCTCGCTGGGACAGGGGGGTTCCGGGGAGCTGTTTTTT.

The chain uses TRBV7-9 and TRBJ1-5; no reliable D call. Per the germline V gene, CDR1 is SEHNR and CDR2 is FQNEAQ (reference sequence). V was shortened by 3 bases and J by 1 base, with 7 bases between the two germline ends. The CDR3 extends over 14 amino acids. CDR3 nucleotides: TGTGCCAGCAGCTTCGGACCGAGCAATCAGCCCCAGCATTTT. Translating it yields CASSFGPSNQPQHF.

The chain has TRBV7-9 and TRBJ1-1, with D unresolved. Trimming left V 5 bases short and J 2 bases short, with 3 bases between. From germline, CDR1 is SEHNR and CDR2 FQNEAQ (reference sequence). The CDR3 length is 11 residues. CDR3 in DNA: TGTGCCAGCAGCATCAACACTGAAGCTTTCTTT. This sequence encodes CASSINTEAFF.

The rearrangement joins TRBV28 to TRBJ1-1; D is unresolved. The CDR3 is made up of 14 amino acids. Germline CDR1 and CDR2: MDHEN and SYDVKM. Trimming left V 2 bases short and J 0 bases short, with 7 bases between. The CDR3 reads CASSLTALNTEAFF. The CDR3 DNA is TGTGCCAGCAGTTTAACAGCCCTGAACACTGAAGCTTTCTTT.

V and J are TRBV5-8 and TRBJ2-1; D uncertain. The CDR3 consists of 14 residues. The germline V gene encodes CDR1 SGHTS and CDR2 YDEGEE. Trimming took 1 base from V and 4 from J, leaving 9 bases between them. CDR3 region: CASSLIWVYNEQFF. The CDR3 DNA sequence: TGTGCCAGCAGCTTGATCTGGGTTTACAATGAGCAGTTCTTC.

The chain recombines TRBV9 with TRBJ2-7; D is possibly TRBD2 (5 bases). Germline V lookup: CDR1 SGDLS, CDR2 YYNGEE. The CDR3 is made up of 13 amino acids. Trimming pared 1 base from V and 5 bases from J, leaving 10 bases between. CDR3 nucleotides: TGTGCCAGCAGCGTAAGTTACGGGAACGAGCAGTACTTC. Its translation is CASSVSYGNEQYF.

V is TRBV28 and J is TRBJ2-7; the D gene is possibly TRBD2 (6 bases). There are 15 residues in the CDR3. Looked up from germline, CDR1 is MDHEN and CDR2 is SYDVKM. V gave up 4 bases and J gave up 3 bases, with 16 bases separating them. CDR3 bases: TGTGCCAGCAGTTCCCCGCGGAGGGGTTACTACGAGCAGTACTTC. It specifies CASSSPRRGYYEQYF.

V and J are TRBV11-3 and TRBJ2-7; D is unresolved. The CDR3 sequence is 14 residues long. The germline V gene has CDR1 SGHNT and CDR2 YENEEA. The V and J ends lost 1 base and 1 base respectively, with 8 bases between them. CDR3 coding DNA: TGTGCCAGCAGCTTAGGAAAAGGTTCCTACGAGCAGTACTTC. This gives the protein CASSLGKGSYEQYF.

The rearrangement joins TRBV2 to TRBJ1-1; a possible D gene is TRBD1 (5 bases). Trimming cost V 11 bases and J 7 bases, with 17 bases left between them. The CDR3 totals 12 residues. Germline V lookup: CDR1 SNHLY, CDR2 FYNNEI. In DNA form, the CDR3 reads TGTGCCGGCGTGTGGCAGGGAATTGAAGCTTTCTTT. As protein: CAGVWQGIEAFF.

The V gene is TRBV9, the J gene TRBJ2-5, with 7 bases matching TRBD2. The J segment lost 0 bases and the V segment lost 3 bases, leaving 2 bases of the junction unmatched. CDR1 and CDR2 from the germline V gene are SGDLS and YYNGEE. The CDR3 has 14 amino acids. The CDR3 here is CASSDGGNQETQYF. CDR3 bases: TGTGCCAGCAGCGACGGGGGGAACCAAGAGACCCAGTACTTC.

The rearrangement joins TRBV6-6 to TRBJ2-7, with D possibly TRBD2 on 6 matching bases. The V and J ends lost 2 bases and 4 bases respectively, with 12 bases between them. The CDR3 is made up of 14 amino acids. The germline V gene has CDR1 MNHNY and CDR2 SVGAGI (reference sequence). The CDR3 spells CASSYVGEAYEQYF. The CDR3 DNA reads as TGTGCCAGCAGTTACGTAGGGGAGGCTTACGAGCAGTACTTC.

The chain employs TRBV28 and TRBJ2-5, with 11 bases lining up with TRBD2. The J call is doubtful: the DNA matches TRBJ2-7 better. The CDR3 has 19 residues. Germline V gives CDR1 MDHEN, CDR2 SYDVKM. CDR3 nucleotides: TGTGCCAGCAGTTCCCCCCGGCTAGCGGGGGGCCGGACTTTTTACGAGCAGTACTTC. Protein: CASSSPRLAGGRTFYEQYF.

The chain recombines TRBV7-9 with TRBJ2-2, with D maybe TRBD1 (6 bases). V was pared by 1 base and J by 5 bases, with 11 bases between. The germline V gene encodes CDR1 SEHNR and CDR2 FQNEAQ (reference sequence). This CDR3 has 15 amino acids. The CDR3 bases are TGTGCCAGCAGCTTAGAAACAGGGTTGACCGGGGAGCTGTTTTTT. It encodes CASSLETGLTGELFF.

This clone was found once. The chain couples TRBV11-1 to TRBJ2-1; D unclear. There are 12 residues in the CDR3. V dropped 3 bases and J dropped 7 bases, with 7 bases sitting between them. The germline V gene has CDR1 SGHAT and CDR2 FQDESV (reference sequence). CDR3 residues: CASSFPDNEQFF. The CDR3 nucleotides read TGTGCCAGCAGCTTTCCGGATAATGAGCAGTTCTTC.

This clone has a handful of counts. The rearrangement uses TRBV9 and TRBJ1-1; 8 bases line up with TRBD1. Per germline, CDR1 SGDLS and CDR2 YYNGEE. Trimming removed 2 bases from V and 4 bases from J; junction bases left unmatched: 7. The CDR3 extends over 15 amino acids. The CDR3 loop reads CASSVSQGAVTEAFF. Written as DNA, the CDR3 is TGTGCCAGCAGCGTTAGTCAGGGGGCGGTCACTGAAGCTTTCTTT.